This T cell receptor (beta chain) stems from a study of identifying expanded T cells in peripheral blood. Concerning this clone: The antigen is unknown.

Here immunoSEQ multiplex PCR was the method, and the copy in TCRdb shows in-frame clones only, minus some. The sample lists tens of thousands of clones, 80% to 90% seen once, with 3.5% to 5% in the top ten. Germline-derived CDR1 and CDR2 are SEHNR and FQNEAQ (reference sequence). V lost 5 bases, J lost 8 bases, and 18 bases lay in between. The length of the CDR3 is 14 residues. Study results and limitations: Two-week clone count variance significantly increased as total template count grew. Over approximately two and four weeks, about 15 and 18 clones changed, versus around 1.1 between replicates.

Sequenced sample: blood. The receptor comes from a person between 18 and 70 years old in good health. The chain links TRBV7-9 to TRBJ1-2; unclear D gene. Here the CDR3 reads CASSPMDGSRGYTF. The CDR3 nucleotides read TGTGCCAGCAGCCCTATGGATGGTTCTCGGGGCTACACCTTC.